Each of the 13 T cell receptor beta chains below was sequenced from the same sample in a study of shared clonotypes between healthy human individuals (TCRdb year 2020). The method behind the library was the immunoSEQ multiplex PCR assay. TCRdb took this table from immuneACCESS and kept in-frame rearrangements with V and J called. Such tables lack part of the clones; where checked against another copy, unresolved V genes explain under half of the gap, and the rest is unexplained. In all, the sample holds some 2,000,000 clones, and 95% of those were seen once. Of the sample, 0.1% to 0.15% falls within the top ten clones. The specimen sequenced was naive CD4+ T cells sorted from blood. Taken with the paper, the label for cell subset or site translates to: CD45RA+ positively selected. These receptors originate from a young man in good health.

J is TRBJ2-1 and V is TRBV5-1; no firm D call. This CDR3 spans 15 amino acids. The V gene's germline CDR1 is SGHRS and CDR2 YFSETQ. V lost 2 bases to trimming and J lost 0 bases, with 9 bases between them. The CDR3: CASSLTTPSYNEQFF. CDR3 DNA: TGCGCCAGCAGCTTAACAACACCCTCCTACAATGAGCAGTTCTTC.

This sequence joins TRBV7-9 and TRBJ1-6; maybe TRBD1 (5 bases). CDR3 length equals 15 residues. Germline CDR1 reads SEHNR; CDR2 reads FQNEAQ (reference sequence). V shed 3 bases and J shed 6 bases, with 12 bases lying between them. This CDR3 reads CASSFPEGLNSPLHF. The CDR3 DNA reads TGTGCCAGCAGCTTCCCCGAGGGGCTTAATTCACCCCTCCACTTT.

The chain joins TRBV7-9 to TRBJ2-1, with 9 positions matching TRBD2. J lost 4 bases, V lost 4 bases, and 11 bases had no gene match. CDR1 SEHNR and CDR2 FQNEAQ come from the germline V gene (reference sequence). CDR3 length: 17 amino acids. This CDR3 reads CASSSLSGRNGYNEQFF. The DNA of the CDR3 is TGTGCCAGCAGCTCGCTTAGCGGGAGAAATGGGTACAATGAGCAGTTCTTC.

The chain is built from TRBV14 and TRBJ2-1; D is unresolved. CDR3 size: 15 residues. Germline assignment: CDR1 SGHDN and CDR2 FVKESK. The V gene lost 1 base and the J gene lost 7 bases, with 14 bases spanning the gap. The CDR3 loop is CASSQGTIKRNEQFF. For the CDR3, the DNA is TGTGCCAGCAGCCAAGGCACGATAAAAAGGAATGAGCAGTTCTTC.

This rearrangement joins TRBV4-1 to TRBJ2-6, with unresolved D. This CDR3 has 16 amino acids. V was cut by 1 base and J by 3 bases, with 10 bases left in between. CDR1 is MGHRA and CDR2 is YSYEKL in the germline V gene. The CDR3 DNA follows: TGCGCCAGCAGCCAAGTTTGGGTCGGTGGGGCCAACGTCCTGACTTTC. Translating it yields CASSQVWVGGANVLTF.

The count of this clone is one. The J gene is TRBJ2-7, the V gene TRBV2; possibly TRBD2 for D (6 bases). The CDR3 runs 11 residues. Trimming removed 7 bases at V and 7 bases at J, with 11 bases between. Germline V gene data show CDR1 as SNHLY and CDR2 as FYNNEI. As DNA, the CDR3 is TGTGCCAGCAAGGAGGGGCTTGAGCAGTACTTC. Protein sequence: CASKEGLEQYF.

As concerns this clone: At the DNA level, this CDR3 is encoded by other sequences in the same sample as well. V and J are TRBV19 and TRBJ1-1; D not certain. Trimming left V 6 bases short and J 2 bases short, with 7 bases between. The germline CDR1 and CDR2 sequences are LNHDA and SQIVND (reference sequence). This CDR3 spans 12 amino acids. The CDR3 sequence is CASRTGNTEAFF. The CDR3 DNA follows: TGTGCCAGTAGGACTGGTAACACTGAAGCTTTCTTT.

V usage is TRBV5-1 and J usage is TRBJ2-1; D is undetermined. This CDR3 has 15 amino acids. CDR1 SGHRS and CDR2 YFSETQ come from the germline V gene. V lost 2 bases and J lost 0, with 9 bases in between. CDR3 sequence: CASSLRIASYNEQFF. In DNA form, the CDR3 reads TGCGCCAGCAGCTTACGTATAGCCTCCTACAATGAGCAGTTCTTC.

The rearrangement uses TRBV2 and TRBJ1-3; D gene ambiguous. There are 15 residues in the CDR3. Germline loops: CDR1 SNHLY, CDR2 FYNNEI. The ends were cut back, 7 bases at V and 4 bases at J, with 17 bases in the middle. The CDR3 coding sequence is TGTGCCAGCATCCAAAGTGGGGTCCTCGGAAACACCATATATTTT. Its protein product is CASIQSGVLGNTIYF.

Remarks on this clone: The identical CDR3 is also encoded by other nucleotide sequences in the sample. The chain carries TRBV30 and TRBJ1-5, with TRBD1 matching 7 bases. This CDR3 contains 13 residues. The germline gives CDR1 GTSNPN, CDR2 SVGIG (reference sequence). V shed 4 bases, J shed 4 bases, and the junction held 4 bases outside the gene matches. The CDR3 sequence is CAWTAGGNQPQHF. The CDR3 DNA follows: TGTGCCTGGACGGCAGGGGGTAATCAGCCCCAGCATTTT.

V is TRBV7-8 and J is TRBJ2-5; 7 nucleotides line up with TRBD2. The germline V gene has CDR1 SGHVS and CDR2 FQNEAQ. This CDR3 region has 17 residues. V was clipped by 1 base and J by 2 bases; unmatched bases: 10. CDR3 sequence reads: CASSLDLLAGVQETQYF. CDR3 DNA: TGTGCCAGCAGCTTAGATCTACTCGCGGGAGTACAAGAGACCCAGTACTTC. The full variable domain, with the rest looked up from reference TRBV7-8 and TRBJ2-5, is GAGVSQSPRYKVAKRGQDVALRCDPISGHVSLFWYQQALGQGPEFLTYFQNEAQLDKSGLPSDRFFAERPEGSVSTLKIQRTQQEDSAVYLCASSLDLLAGVQETQYFGPGTRLLVL.

CDR3 sequence (DNA): TGCGCCAGCAGCTTGGACGGACAGGGGAAGTCCTACGAGCAGTACTTC. It specifies CASSLDGQGKSYEQYF. The genes are TRBV5-1 and TRBJ2-7; 9 nucleotides agree with TRBD1. With 0 bases clipped from V and 1 base from J, the junction kept 5 bases outside the gene matches. Germline CDR1 is SGHRS and CDR2 is YFSETQ. There are 16 residues in the CDR3. The complete variable domain, with remaining parts taken from reference TRBV5-1 and TRBJ2-7, reads KAGVTQTPRYLIKTRGQQVTLSCSPISGHRSVSWYQQTPGQGLQFLFEYFSETQRNKGNFPGRFSGRQFSNSRSEMNVSTLELGDSALYLCASSLDGQGKSYEQYFGPGTRLTVT.

This rearrangement joins TRBV7-2 to TRBJ1-2; D remains ambiguous. The CDR3 length is 15 residues. Looked up from germline, CDR1 is SGHTA and CDR2 is FQGNSA. The V gene lost 3 bases and the J gene lost 6 bases, with 17 bases spanning the gap. The CDR3 nucleotides read TGTGCCAGCAGCTTCCATACCGTTTCGTCGGATGGCTACACCTTC. Translated, it gives CASSFHTVSSDGYTF.